The 32 T cell receptor beta chains presented below share a single source sample, sequenced in a study of Ad26.COV2.S vaccination and SARS-CoV-2 variants. Profiling relied on immunoSEQ multiplex PCR, and the TCRdb table lists in-frame clones only, not all of them. The sample lists about 350,000 clones, about 89% seen once, with roughly 5% in the top ten. Treatment in this sample: 15 to 20 received Ad26.COV2.S at low or high dose, single or two shots; about 5 received placebo; per-sample allocation not given. Sampling was performed 63 days after the first vaccine or placebo injection. The material was peripheral blood, obtained in a trial of Ad26.COV2.S vaccine versus placebo. The receptor set was obtained from a person aged 18-65 years who received the Ad26.COV2.S COVID-19 vaccine or a placebo.

V and J are TRBV6-1 and TRBJ1-5, with D perhaps matching TRBD1 (6 bases). Trimming left V 1 base short and J 5 bases short, with 12 bases between. The V gene's germline CDR1 is MNHNS and CDR2 SASEGT. The length of the CDR3 is 15 residues. The CDR3 DNA sequence: TGTGCCAGCAGTGAAGTGGCGGGGGGCGATCAGCCCCAGCATTTT. It specifies CASSEVAGGDQPQHF.

The chain combines TRBV7-2 with TRBJ2-2, with 11 bases fitting TRBD2. Germline CDR1 SGHTA, CDR2 FQGNSA. With V trimmed by 1 base and J by 5 bases, 9 bases remained unmatched. The CDR3 extends over 18 amino acids. The CDR3 here is CASSLDPVAGGLTGELFF. CDR3 nucleotide sequence: TGTGCCAGCAGCTTAGATCCCGTAGCGGGGGGGCTGACCGGGGAGCTGTTTTTT.

This clone is judged medium-sized. V usage is TRBV6-6 and J usage is TRBJ1-1; tentative D call: TRBD1 (6 bases). CDR3 length: 16 amino acids. V lost 2 bases and J lost 4, with 17 bases in between. Germline CDR1 reads MNHNY; CDR2 reads SVGAGI (reference sequence). The CDR3, as DNA: TGTGCCAGCAGTTACGGCTCAGGGGTTGGGGGCACTGAAGCTTTCTTT. Encoded protein: CASSYGSGVGGTEAFF.

About this clone itself: The same CDR3 arises from other DNA sequences in this sample as well. CDR3 sequence (DNA): TGTGCCAGCAGTAGACTCGGGGAGCTGTTTTTT. Translated, it gives CASSRLGELFF. The chain recombines TRBV7-9 with TRBJ2-2; D call uncertain. The CDR3 has 11 amino acids. V was cut by 6 bases and J by 7 bases, with 6 bases left in between. Germline CDR1 SEHNR, CDR2 FQNEAQ (reference sequence). Full variable domain (outside the CDR3, taken from reference TRBV7-9 and TRBJ2-2): DTGVSQNPRHKITKRGQNVTFRCDPISEHNRLYWYRQTLGQGPEFLTYFQNEAQLEKSRLLSDRFSAERPKGSFSTLEIQRTEQGDSAMYLCASSRLGELFFGEGSRLTVL.

The table lists this clone with a few counts. V gene TRBV6-1 combines with J gene TRBJ1-4; D is uncertain. The CDR3 consists of 15 residues. Germline V gene data show CDR1 as MNHNS and CDR2 as SASEGT. The V end was cut by 2 bases, the J end by 8 bases, with 15 bases between. CDR3 in DNA: TGTGCCAGCAGTGAACTGTCGGACTACGAGGAAAAACTGTTTTTT. It specifies CASSELSDYEEKLFF.

The chain links TRBV5-1 to TRBJ1-1; 7 nucleotides line up with TRBD1. The CDR3 length is 14 residues. V dropped 2 bases and J dropped 8; count of bases not matched to a gene: 9. In germline, CDR1 is SGHRS, CDR2 YFSETQ. CDR3: CASSFRTGEGEAFF. DNA of the CDR3: TGCGCCAGCAGCTTCCGTACAGGGGAAGGAGAAGCTTTCTTT.

V is TRBV12-5 and J is TRBJ2-3, with D perhaps assigned TRBD1 or TRBD2 (5 bases each). Germline V gene sequence: CDR1 LGHNT, CDR2 FRNRAP. The CDR3 is made up of 18 amino acids. With 1 base removed from V and 1 base from J, the gap between germline ends came to 18 bases. As DNA, the CDR3 is TGTGCTAGTGGTTTGGGGGACGGCTTCTGGCGCGGCACAGATACGCAGTATTTT. This translates into CASGLGDGFWRGTDTQYF.

The chain is built from TRBV3-1 (or the pseudogene TRBV3-2) and TRBJ1-2, with 8 positions matching TRBD1. The V and J ends lost 3 bases and 7 bases, in that order; junction bases with no gene match: 4. CDR1 and CDR2 (germline): LGHDT, YNNKEL (reference sequence). The CDR3 has 13 amino acids. CDR3: CASSQFRGLGYTF. Here the CDR3 DNA reads TGTGCCAGCAGCCAGTTCAGGGGGCTTGGCTACACCTTC.

This chain uses TRBV5-6 with TRBJ1-1; D may be TRBD1 (5 bases). V shed 2 bases and J shed 1 base, with 12 bases lying between them. The CDR3 runs 15 residues. Germline CDR1 and CDR2: SGHDT and YYEEEE. The CDR3 spells CASSFLGEQNTEAFF. The CDR3 region has the DNA TGTGCCAGCAGCTTTCTGGGGGAGCAGAACACTGAAGCTTTCTTT.

About this clone: This same CDR3 is encoded by further DNA sequences in the sample. The chain is built from TRBV18 and TRBJ2-7; no clear D gene. CDR3 length: 13 amino acids. From germline, CDR1 is KGHSH and CDR2 LQKENI. Trimming took 2 bases from V and 3 from J, leaving 8 bases between them. The CDR3 sequence: CASSPGQSYEQYF. CDR3 sequence (DNA): TGTGCCAGCTCACCAGGCCAGAGCTACGAGCAGTACTTC.

In regard to this clone: Other DNA sequences from this sample encode an identical CDR3 as well. The chain links TRBV11-2 to TRBJ2-2; D not resolved. The CDR3 is 14 residues long. Germline-derived CDR1 and CDR2 are SGHAT and FQNNGV. V was clipped by 1 base and J by 0 bases, with 3 bases between them. The CDR3 nucleotides read TGTGCCAGCAGCTTAGGGGCGAACACCGGGGAGCTGTTTTTT. Its protein product is CASSLGANTGELFF.

The CDR3 here is CASSRNEYSPLHF. Here the CDR3 DNA reads TGTGCCAGCAGTAGGAACGAGTATTCACCCCTCCACTTT. The rearrangement joins TRBV2 to TRBJ1-6; no firm D call. The CDR3 length is 13 residues. V shed 5 bases and J shed 8 bases, with 10 bases lying between them. Germline CDR1 and CDR2: SNHLY and FYNNEI.

The CDR3 spells CASSWNKWDRGGEQYF. The CDR3 DNA is TGCGCCAGCAGCTGGAACAAATGGGACAGGGGAGGCGAGCAGTACTTC. The rearrangement joins TRBV5-1 to TRBJ2-7; 10 positions agree with TRBD1. Germline V gives CDR1 SGHRS, CDR2 YFSETQ. This CDR3 is 16 amino acids long. The V and J ends lost 3 bases and 6 bases, in that order; junction bases with no gene match: 12.

The V gene is TRBV7-9, the J gene TRBJ2-1; TRBD2 matches 13 bases. J lost 4 bases, V lost 4 bases, and 4 bases had no gene match. Germline V gives CDR1 SEHNR, CDR2 FQNEAQ (reference sequence). This CDR3 spans 16 amino acids. Written as DNA, the CDR3 is TGTGCCAGCAGCTCAGGACTAGCGGGAGCGTACAATGAGCAGTTCTTC. Encoded protein: CASSSGLAGAYNEQFF.

As DNA, the CDR3 is TGTGCCAGCAGCCAAGAACAGAAAATCACTGAAGCTTTCTTT. Translating gives CASSQEQKITEAFF. The chain carries TRBV3-1 (or the pseudogene TRBV3-2) and TRBJ1-1; the D is unclear. V lost 0 bases, J lost 4 bases, and 9 bases lay in between. The length of the CDR3 is 14 residues. Germline V CDR1 and CDR2: LGHDT, YNNKEL (reference sequence).

V gene TRBV3-1 (or the pseudogene TRBV3-2) combines with J gene TRBJ2-7; TRBD2 might be the D (6 bases). In germline, CDR1 is LGHDT, CDR2 YNNKEL (reference sequence). V was pared by 2 bases and J by 1 base, with 12 bases between. The CDR3 length is 15 residues. The CDR3 DNA reads TGTGCCAGCAGCCAACACCGGGACTCATCCTACGAGCAGTACTTC. It specifies CASSQHRDSSYEQYF.

The chain employs TRBV10-1 and TRBJ2-2; D is possibly TRBD2 (6 bases). The CDR3 has 14 amino acids. Germline-derived CDR1 and CDR2 are WNHNN and SYGVQD (reference sequence). V lost 3 bases and J lost 5, with 10 bases in between. The CDR3 DNA sequence: TGCGCCAGCAGTGATAACGGGAGAACCGGGGAGCTGTTTTTT. Translated: CASSDNGRTGELFF.

The chain couples TRBV7-2 to TRBJ2-7, with D possibly being TRBD2 (5 bases). V gave up 5 bases and J gave up 0 bases, with 14 bases separating them. Germline CDR1 is SGHTA and CDR2 is FQGNSA. The length of the CDR3 is 15 residues. The CDR3 here is CASSPQEGVSYEQYF. CDR3 DNA: TGTGCCAGCAGCCCCCAAGAGGGAGTCTCCTACGAGCAGTACTTC.

This sequence joins TRBV7-9 and TRBJ2-7, with 11 bases identical to TRBD1. With 5 bases clipped from V and 5 bases from J, the junction kept 8 bases outside the gene matches. The CDR3 runs 15 residues. Germline CDR1 SEHNR, CDR2 FQNEAQ (reference sequence). The CDR3 bases are TGTGCCAGCAGCCCCGGACAGGGGGCTCGAGACGAGCAGTACTTC. The encoded protein is CASSPGQGARDEQYF.

CDR3 bases: TGTGCCAGTAGTATGTCGGCCGGGGAGCTGTTTTTT. Translated: CASSMSAGELFF. The chain carries TRBV19 and TRBJ2-2; D remains unclear. The CDR3 loop spans 12 amino acids. Trimming left V 3 bases short and J 6 bases short, with 5 bases between. Per the germline V gene, CDR1 is LNHDA and CDR2 is SQIVND (reference sequence).

This chain uses TRBV27 with TRBJ1-1, with no clear D. V lost 7 bases and J lost 7, with 16 bases in between. The CDR3 has 13 amino acids. Per germline, CDR1 MNHEY and CDR2 SMNVEV (reference sequence). CDR3 loop: CASKPPWRDEAFF. The CDR3 coding sequence is TGTGCCAGCAAACCCCCGTGGAGGGATGAAGCTTTCTTT.

The CDR3 loop reads CASSGTTLRGTEAFF. CDR3 DNA: TGTGCCAGCAGTGGGACCACCCTAAGGGGGACTGAAGCTTTCTTT. This sequence joins TRBV2 and TRBJ1-1, with D possibly matching TRBD1 (6 bases). CDR3 length: 15 amino acids. Trimming cost V 4 bases and J 5 bases, with 17 bases left between them. Per germline, CDR1 SNHLY and CDR2 FYNNEI.

The rearrangement links TRBV7-9 to TRBJ1-6; no clear D gene. With 5 bases removed from V and 7 bases from J, the gap between germline ends came to 15 bases. The CDR3 spans 15 residues. The germline V gene encodes CDR1 SEHNR and CDR2 FQNEAQ (reference sequence). DNA of the CDR3: TGTGCCAGCAGCCTAATCGGAGCCTCAAATTCACCCCTCCACTTT. This sequence encodes CASSLIGASNSPLHF.

This sequence joins TRBV11-3 and TRBJ2-1; D is ambiguous. The CDR3 extends over 12 amino acids. V was shortened by 0 bases and J by 10 bases, with 7 bases between the two germline ends. Germline loops: CDR1 SGHNT, CDR2 YENEEA. CDR3 protein: CASSLDVGEQFF. Written as DNA, the CDR3 is TGTGCCAGCAGCTTAGATGTAGGGGAGCAGTTCTTC.

This chain joins TRBV19 and TRBJ1-5; D is undetermined. The CDR3 is 15 amino acids. Germline V gene sequence: CDR1 LNHDA, CDR2 SQIVND (reference sequence). Trimming cost V 2 bases and J 1 base, with 9 bases left between them. CDR3 nucleotide sequence: TGTGCCAGTAGTATATACAGTTGGAGCAATCAGCCCCAGCATTTT. Amino acids: CASSIYSWSNQPQHF.

The chain links TRBV19 to TRBJ2-7; D is possibly TRBD1 (5 bases). CDR3 length: 15 amino acids. The V end was cut by 5 bases, the J end by 0 bases, with 14 bases between. The germline V gene encodes CDR1 LNHDA and CDR2 SQIVND (reference sequence). CDR3 DNA: TGTGCCAGTAGTCCCTCCCTGACAGCCTCCTACGAGCAGTACTTC. It specifies CASSPSLTASYEQYF.

The CDR3 spells CASSFDTRGWTSNQPQHF. The CDR3, as DNA: TGTGCCAGCAGCTTTGATACGAGGGGATGGACTAGCAATCAGCCCCAGCATTTT. This chain uses TRBV7-2 with TRBJ1-5; D is possibly TRBD1 (5 bases). The CDR3 has 18 amino acids. From germline, CDR1 is SGHTA and CDR2 FQGNSA. V lost 3 bases, J lost 0 bases, and 18 bases lay in between.

The rearrangement links TRBV5-4 to TRBJ1-2; 9 bases fit TRBD1. The CDR3 is 15 amino acids. V was pared by 2 bases and J by 3 bases, with 5 bases of the junction left unmatched. CDR1 and CDR2 from the germline V gene are SGHNT and YYREEE (reference sequence). The DNA for the CDR3 is TGTGCCAGCAGCTTAACAGGGGGCGTCTACTATGGCTACACCTTC. Amino acid sequence: CASSLTGGVYYGYTF.

V gene TRBV28 combines with J gene TRBJ2-7; unclear D gene. V shed 5 bases and J shed 4 bases, with 18 bases lying between them. Germline V gives CDR1 MDHEN, CDR2 SYDVKM. The CDR3 loop spans 15 amino acids. CDR3 in DNA: TGTGCCAGCAGTCCCCGACCGACGGTCTGGTACGAGCAGTACTTC. The encoded protein is CASSPRPTVWYEQYF.

The genes are TRBV4-3 and TRBJ2-7; tentatively, D is TRBD2 (5 bases). The V end was cut by 0 bases, the J end by 2 bases, with 11 bases between. This CDR3 has 15 amino acids. Germline V CDR1 and CDR2: LGHNA, YSLEER. CDR3 loop: CASSQDQDGAYEQYF. In DNA form, the CDR3 reads TGCGCCAGCAGCCAAGATCAGGACGGGGCCTACGAGCAGTACTTC.

The sample holds one count of this clone. The chain links TRBV29-1 to TRBJ2-7, with 9 bases that match TRBD1. Germline values: CDR1 SQVTM, CDR2 ANQGSEA. The CDR3 sequence is 13 residues long. V lost 7 bases, J lost 1 base, and 5 bases stayed unmatched. This CDR3 reads CSAQTGGSYEQYF. CDR3 coding DNA: TGCAGCGCCCAGACAGGGGGTTCCTACGAGCAGTACTTC.

V gene TRBV29-1 combines with J gene TRBJ1-4, with TRBD1 matching over 9 bases. V lost 6 bases and J lost 7; bases outside the gene matches: 6. CDR1 and CDR2 (germline): SQVTM, ANQGSEA. This CDR3 region has 13 residues. CDR3 sequence reads: CSVGGQGSEKLFF. CDR3 bases: TGCAGCGTGGGGGGACAGGGAAGTGAAAAACTGTTTTTT.